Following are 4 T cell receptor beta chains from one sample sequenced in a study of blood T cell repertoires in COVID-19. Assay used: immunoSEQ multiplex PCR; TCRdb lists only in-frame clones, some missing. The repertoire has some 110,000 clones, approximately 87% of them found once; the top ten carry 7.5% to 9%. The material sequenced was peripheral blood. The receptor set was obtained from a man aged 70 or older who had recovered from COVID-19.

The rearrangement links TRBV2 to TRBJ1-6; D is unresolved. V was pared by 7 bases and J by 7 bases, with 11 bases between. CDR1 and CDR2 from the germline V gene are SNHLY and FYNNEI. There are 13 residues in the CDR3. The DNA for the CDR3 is TGTGCCAGCATCGGAGAGGAGAATTCACCCCTCCACTTT. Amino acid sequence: CASIGEENSPLHF.

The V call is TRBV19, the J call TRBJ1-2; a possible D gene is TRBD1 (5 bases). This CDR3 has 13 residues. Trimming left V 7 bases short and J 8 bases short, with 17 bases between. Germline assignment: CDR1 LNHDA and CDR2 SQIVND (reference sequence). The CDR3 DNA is TGTGCCAGTAACTTCAGGGTTGAGGAAGGCTACACCTTC. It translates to CASNFRVEEGYTF.

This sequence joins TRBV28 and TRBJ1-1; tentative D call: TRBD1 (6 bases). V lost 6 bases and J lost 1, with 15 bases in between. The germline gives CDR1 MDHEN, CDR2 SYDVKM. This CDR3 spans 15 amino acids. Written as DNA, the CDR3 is TGTGCCAGCAGCCAAGCCGGGACACCGAACACTGAAGCTTTCTTT. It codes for CASSQAGTPNTEAFF.

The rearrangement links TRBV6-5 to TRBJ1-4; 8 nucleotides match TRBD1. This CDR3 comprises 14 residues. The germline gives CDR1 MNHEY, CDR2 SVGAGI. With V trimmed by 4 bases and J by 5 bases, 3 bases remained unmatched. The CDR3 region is CASSLDRVNEKLFF. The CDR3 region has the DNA TGTGCCAGCAGTTTGGACAGGGTAAATGAAAAACTGTTTTTT.